These T cell receptor beta chains were read from a single sample in a study of T cells after yellow fever vaccination. TCRdb independently ran MiXCR on the 5' RACE reads; one entry per CDR3 protein. The sample shows 150,000 or so distinct CDR3 sequences, about 6.9% of them seen only once. Sample: CD4+ T cells sorted from PBMCs, taken 10 days after the yellow fever booster vaccination. The origin of the receptors is a man aged 25-45 years who received the YFV17D yellow fever vaccine. Both conserved end residues are part of each CDR3. Each record gives: D gene, CDR3 length, clone size, J gene, V gene, CDR3 protein, CDR3 DNA. The D gene is left open where the match is weak. For some rows the clone size is stated as once, few or many, or as a class when expanded; others skip it.

TRBD2	15	many	TRBJ2-7	TRBV20-1	CSAKLTSGGAYEQYF	TGCAGTGCAAAGCTCACTAGCGGTGGGGCCTACGAGCAGTACTTC
TRBD2	16	many	TRBJ2-1	TRBV24-1	CATSGGAGDLYNEQFF	TGTGCCACCAGTGGAGGGGCGGGAGACCTGTACAATGAGCAGTTCTTC
.	15	many	TRBJ2-4	TRBV20-1	CSALKWGLAKNIQYF	TGCAGTGCCCTTAAATGGGGGCTAGCCAAAAACATTCAGTACTTC
.	16	many	TRBJ2-1	TRBV10-2	CASMPAVGGVSNEQFF	TGCGCCAGCATGCCAGCGGTAGGAGGGGTTTCCAATGAGCAGTTCTTC
TRBD1	14	few	TRBJ1-5	TRBV30	CAWSVQGSYQPQHF	TGTGCCTGGAGTGTACAGGGGTCTTATCAGCCCCAGCATTTT
TRBD1	10	many	TRBJ1-1	TRBV29-1	CSARTGQTFF	TGCAGCGCACGGACAGGGCAGACTTTCTTT
.	12	many	TRBJ2-3	TRBV7-2	CASSPFADTQYF	TGTGCCAGCAGCCCCTTTGCAGATACGCAGTATTTT
.	17	many	TRBJ2-1	TRBV13	CASEGAPSRNSYNEQFF	TGTGCCAGCGAAGGGGCCCCTAGTCGGAACTCCTACAATGAGCAGTTCTTC
TRBD2	15	many	TRBJ2-1	TRBV7-3	CASSRSGSQYNEQFF	TGTGCCAGCAGCCGTAGCGGGAGCCAGTACAATGAGCAGTTCTTC
.	14	few	TRBJ2-2	TRBV18	CASSPRENTGELFF	TGTGCCAGCTCACCACGTGAGAACACCGGGGAGCTGTTTTTT
.	14	many	TRBJ1-5	TRBV4-3	CASSQDPRTQPQHF	TGCGCCAGCAGCCAAGATCCAAGGACTCAGCCCCAGCATTTT
.	15	many	TRBJ2-3	TRBV20-1	CSAPPRTSVPDTQYF	TGCAGTGCCCCGCCCCGGACATCCGTCCCAGATACGCAGTATTTT
.	13	many	TRBJ2-3	TRBV7-2	CASSLRLRDTQYF	TGTGCCAGCAGCTTACGCCTCAGAGATACGCAGTATTTT
.	15	many	TRBJ2-3	TRBV7-2	CASSLWWGRGDTQYF	TGTGCCAGCAGCTTATGGTGGGGGCGGGGAGATACGCAGTATTTT
.	15	many	TRBJ2-1	TRBV4-3	CASSQGSGGRNEQFF	TGCGCCAGCAGCCAAGGATCTGGGGGGCGGAATGAGCAGTTCTTC
.	15	many	TRBJ2-1	TRBV9	CASSVASGRGNEQFF	TGTGCCAGCAGCGTAGCGTCGGGTAGAGGGAATGAGCAGTTCTTC
.	15	few	TRBJ1-1	TRBV25-1	CASRAQTARNTEAFF	TGTGCCAGCCGTGCTCAGACAGCCAGGAACACTGAAGCTTTCTTT
TRBD1	15	many	TRBJ2-7	TRBV5-1	CASSLGRQGSGEQYF	TGCGCCAGCAGCTTGGGGCGACAGGGCTCGGGGGAGCAGTACTTC
TRBD2	21	many	TRBJ2-1	TRBV7-8	CASSFPPRGLAGVGGYNEQFF	TGTGCCAGCAGCTTCCCCCCCCGAGGACTAGCGGGAGTCGGGGGATACAATGAGCAGTTCTTC
TRBD2	16	few	TRBJ2-5	TRBV20-1	CCARDEPGLAWETQYF	TGCTGTGCCAGAGATGAGCCAGGACTAGCCTGGGAGACCCAGTACTTC
.	15	many	TRBJ2-1	TRBV7-2	CASTSSGGTYNEQFF	TGTGCCAGTACCTCCTCGGGCGGGACCTACAATGAGCAGTTCTTC
.	14	.	TRBJ2-2	TRBV12-3/TRBV12-4	CASTLGGRTGELFF	TGTGCCAGCACCCTCGGAGGGAGGACAGGGGAGCTGTTTTTT
.	13	many	TRBJ1-2	TRBV7-9	CASSTDGGYGYTF	TGTGCCAGCAGCACTGACGGCGGATATGGCTACACCTTC
TRBD1	15	many	TRBJ2-5	TRBV6-5	CASSQSGQTKETQYF	TGTGCCAGCAGTCAGTCGGGACAGACTAAAGAGACCCAGTACTTC
TRBD2	16	many	TRBJ2-3	TRBV6-5	CASSYWASGSTDTQYF	TGTGCCAGCAGTTACTGGGCTAGCGGCAGCACAGATACGCAGTATTTT
.	14	.	TRBJ1-5	TRBV19	CASSIRRGNQPQHF	TGTGCCAGTAGTATTCGGAGGGGGAATCAGCCCCAGCATTTT
TRBD1	13	.	TRBJ1-4	TRBV29-1	CSVTGVINEKLFF	TGCAGCGTCACAGGGGTTATCAATGAAAAACTGTTTTTT
TRBD1	15	many	TRBJ1-4	TRBV5-1	CASSLWGQGTEKLFF	TGCGCCAGCAGCTTGTGGGGACAGGGAACCGAAAAACTGTTTTTT
.	12	.	TRBJ1-1	TRBV20-1	CSASVGSIEAFF	TGCAGTGCTAGCGTTGGATCCATTGAAGCTTTCTTT
TRBD2	13	many	TRBJ2-1	TRBV5-1	CASSLRLANEQFF	TGCGCCAGCAGCCTACGACTAGCGAATGAGCAGTTCTTC
.	12	.	TRBJ2-2	TRBV20-1	CSASAPEGSLFF	TGCAGTGCTAGTGCCCCTGAGGGTTCGCTGTTTTTT
TRBD2	16	many	TRBJ2-1	TRBV11-2	CASSLDGTSGSNEQFF	TGTGCCAGCAGCTTAGATGGGACTAGCGGGAGCAATGAGCAGTTCTTC